This T cell receptor (beta chain) originates from a study of T cell responses to AZD1222 COVID-19 vaccine (dated by TCRdb to the early 2020s). For the study in its entirety: AZD1222 recipients with second doses at about 4 weeks or about 12 weeks were pooled, because spike-specific TCR depth and breadth did not differ between schedules. Enrollment into the trials was organized by age into subgroups of 18-55, 56-69 and 70-plus years, and those subgroups contained approximately 160, 26 and 62 TCR-sequenced participants, respectively. TCR sequencing covered 230 or so trial participants: around 210 given two doses of AZD1222 and around 25 given two doses of MenACWY control vaccine. What the research found in general, with its limitations: Because no day 14 peak-response samples were available, the repertoires could be characterized only after the peak T cell response. Nearly half of unique spike-specific TCRs reportedly recognized epitopes outside regions mutated in the B.1.351 and B.1.1.7 variants. CD4 TCRs associated with the vaccine covered the entire spike protein, and the dominant responses were in regions 160-218 and 743-854. Participants were mostly white British, with more females than males. The authors suggested clonal diversity may have been underestimated. Conclusions about previously exposed vaccinees are limited because only a handful of AZD1222 recipients were SARS-CoV-2 seropositive at baseline. A significant rise in spike-specific TCR breadth and depth was observed after two AZD1222 doses relative to day 0 and relative to MenACWY recipients. In the small 56-69-year group, the increase in depth fell short of significance, most likely because of low power.

The time point label, as the study defines it: baseline before first vaccination. Vaccinee samples came from UK trials COV001 and COV002, including a single-blind randomized controlled phase 2/3 trial of AZD1222 (ChAdOx1 nCoV-19) in healthy adults. Trial participant PBMC samples were collected at day 0 and day 28 after the second dose for TCRbeta chain sequencing. From the cysteine through the phenylalanine, the CDR3 covers 14 amino acids. The kept DNA is CDR3 alone, 42 bases in frame from the first base. For CDR1 and CDR2, the germline V gene lists SNHLY and FYNNEI. Trimming takes 7 bases from V and 3 bases from J, and the germline ends sit 13 bases apart. A note on this clone: What antigen it recognizes has not been identified. Per-base quality was not reported, and no clone a single base away is much larger than it.

The CDR3 regions of human TCRbeta chains were subjected to immunosequencing. Per the authors' processing: Repertoire TCRs were matched against a reference library of SARS-CoV-2-specific TCRs generated with the MIRA antigen-specificity platform. Breadth was defined as the fraction of unique TCRs that were SARS-CoV-2-associated, and depth was defined as the fraction of total T cells that were SARS-CoV-2-associated. Each spike-specific TCR was assigned to its reactive spike region and to a CD4 or CD8 class using the MIRA data. Log10-transformed breadth and depth values were compared by one-way ANOVA with Sidak's multiple comparisons tests. TCRdb provides this immuneACCESS table in a form limited to in-frame rearrangements. Some clones are lacking; in checked studies, under half of them reflect an unresolved V gene, and why the rest are absent is not known. V and J calls and clone size are as listed in that table; D and trimming were resolved from the DNA. This sample has tens of thousands of clones in its table, and more than 70% of those were observed once. The ten largest make up roughly a tenth of the sample.

The sequence joins TRBV2 to TRBJ2-1; TRBD2 is a weak D gene call, 6 bases matching. The starting material was peripheral blood, obtained on day 0 of AZD1222 vaccination. This receptor was obtained from an adult in good health. The nucleotides read TGTGCCAGCAACATAGCGGAGCTCTACAATGAGCAGTTCTTC. It encodes CASNIAELYNEQFF.